One and the same sample provided the 17 T cell receptor beta chains below, sequenced in a study of cytotoxic CD8 clonotypes in ibrutinib-treated CLL. Using immunoSEQ multiplex PCR, the repertoire was profiled, and TCRdb retains in-frame clones only, with some absent. Among roughly 13,000 clones listed, 52% were seen once. Sequences were derived from PBMCs, sampled at a roughly 25-month disease-progression time point, from a patient treated with ibrutinib. The receptors were sampled from a human donor with chronic lymphocytic leukemia.

The genes are TRBV11-2 and TRBJ2-5; possibly TRBD2 for D (5 bases). Trimming took off 1 base at V and 2 bases at J, with 17 bases between the two ends. This CDR3 contains 17 residues. Per germline, CDR1 SGHAT and CDR2 FQNNGV. The CDR3 loop is CASSLGPRGDGQETQYF. The CDR3 DNA reads TGTGCCAGCAGCTTAGGCCCACGGGGTGACGGGCAAGAGACCCAGTACTTC.

The rearrangement links TRBV14 to TRBJ1-2, with TRBD1 as a possible D gene (5 bases). The CDR3 sequence is 13 residues long. Germline assignment: CDR1 SGHDN and CDR2 FVKESK. V lost 4 bases and J 7 bases, leaving 13 bases between the germline ends. This CDR3 reads CASSPRVGGGYTF. The CDR3 region has the DNA TGTGCCAGCAGCCCTCGTGTGGGGGGTGGCTACACCTTC.

The chain couples TRBV11-2 to TRBJ2-7; D unclear. The germline V gene encodes CDR1 SGHAT and CDR2 FQNNGV. V shed 5 bases and J shed 3 bases, with 20 bases lying between them. The CDR3 consists of 16 residues. As DNA, the CDR3 is TGTGCCAGCAGCCTCGTCACCCGAGCCGAAATCTACGAGCAGTACTTC. Translation gives CASSLVTRAEIYEQYF.

The chain combines TRBV27 with TRBJ1-5; the D is unclear. Germline CDR1 reads MNHEY; CDR2 reads SMNVEV (reference sequence). The CDR3 covers 15 residues. V was clipped by 3 bases and J by 5 bases, with 14 bases between them. The CDR3 bases are TGTGCCAGCAGTTTTTCGGGATATTTACATCAGCCCCAGCATTTT. Translated, it gives CASSFSGYLHQPQHF.

As for this clone: The same CDR3 is also encoded by other DNA sequences in this sample. The chain couples TRBV11-2 to TRBJ1-3; TRBD1 might be the D (5 bases). The CDR3 has 14 amino acids. Trimming cost V 5 bases and J 3 bases, with 11 bases left between them. Germline V CDR1 and CDR2: SGHAT, FQNNGV. The CDR3 sequence is CASSQSGRGNTIYF. The CDR3 DNA reads TGTGCCAGCAGCCAGTCGGGGCGTGGAAACACCATATATTTT.

By sample share, this clone is medium-sized. One junction end disagrees with the germline gene, perhaps due to a read error. This chain connects TRBV29-1 to TRBJ2-2, with D uncertain. Germline CDR1 reads SQVTM; CDR2 reads ANQGSEA. The CDR3 consists of 11 residues. CDR3 protein: CSVEDPGPQRF. In DNA, the CDR3 is TGCAGCGTTGAAGATCCAGGACCGCAACGTTTT.

For this clone: Distinct nucleotide sequences in the sample also encode this CDR3. The chain joins TRBV2 to TRBJ1-2; D is uncertain. This CDR3 spans 14 amino acids. Germline CDR1 and CDR2: SNHLY and FYNNEI. The germline V and J ends were trimmed by 0 bases and 2 bases, with 7 bases remaining between them. CDR3 protein: CASSEAAANYGYTF. The CDR3 nucleotides read TGTGCCAGCAGTGAAGCGGCAGCCAACTATGGCTACACCTTC.

The chain joins TRBV4-1 to TRBJ2-7; TRBD2 is a possible D gene (6 bases). The CDR3 length is 19 residues. With 0 bases removed from V and 5 bases from J, the gap between germline ends came to 26 bases. Germline assignment: CDR1 MGHRA and CDR2 YSYEKL. As DNA, the CDR3 is TGCGCCAGCAGCCAAGATTTTGTGCTACGCGGGGTGTGGTACGACGAGCAGTACTTC. As protein: CASSQDFVLRGVWYDEQYF.

The V call is TRBV19, the J call TRBJ1-1, with unresolved D. Germline CDR1 LNHDA, CDR2 SQIVND (reference sequence). This CDR3 has 15 residues. The V and J ends lost 5 bases and 4 bases respectively, with 17 bases between them. The CDR3 loop is CASSVPRIGSTEAFF. The CDR3 DNA reads TGTGCCAGTAGTGTACCCAGGATCGGGAGCACTGAAGCTTTCTTT.

The CDR3 nucleotides read TGTGCCAGCAGTGGCGGGACAGGACGCTCCGGGGAGCTGTTTTTT. It yields the protein CASSGGTGRSGELFF. This chain connects TRBV6-1 to TRBJ2-2; 8 bases match TRBD1. Trimming removed 4 bases from V and 6 bases from J; junction bases left unmatched: 7. Germline CDR1 and CDR2: MNHNS and SASEGT. This CDR3 spans 15 amino acids.

This clone was observed a handful of times. The DNA for the CDR3 is TGTGCCAGCACTACAGGGGGCTTGAGCAATCAGCCCCAGCATTTT. Amino acid sequence: CASTTGGLSNQPQHF. The chain combines TRBV2 with TRBJ1-5; TRBD1 matches 9 bases. The ends lost 7 bases at V and 1 base at J; junction bases unmatched: 5. This CDR3 is 15 amino acids long. Germline assignment: CDR1 SNHLY and CDR2 FYNNEI.

The genes are TRBV4-2 and TRBJ2-3; D gene ambiguous. CDR1 is LGHNA, CDR2 YNFKEQ, per germline. The CDR3 length is 14 residues. Deletions cut 0 bases from V and 3 bases from J, with 7 bases between. The DNA of the CDR3 is TGTGCCAGCAGCCAAGAGTCCGGGACAGATACGCAGTATTTT. It encodes CASSQESGTDTQYF.

This clone was seen just once. The rearrangement links TRBV4-1 to TRBJ2-7; D may correspond to TRBD1 or TRBD2 (6 bases each). The V and J ends lost 1 base and 3 bases respectively, with 10 bases between them. Germline V gene data show CDR1 as MGHRA and CDR2 as YSYEKL. This CDR3 is 14 amino acids long. The CDR3 sequence is CASSQAGARYEQYF. CDR3 DNA sequence: TGCGCCAGCAGCCAAGCGGGGGCCCGCTACGAGCAGTACTTC.

The rearrangement uses TRBV10-1 and TRBJ2-5; the D gene is possibly TRBD1 (6 bases). Trimming left V 5 bases short and J 2 bases short, with 9 bases between. The CDR3 contains 13 residues. Germline values: CDR1 WNHNN, CDR2 SYGVQD (reference sequence). This CDR3 reads CASSRQVQETQYF. CDR3 coding DNA: TGCGCCAGCAGTCGACAGGTTCAAGAGACCCAGTACTTC.

This rearrangement joins TRBV15 to TRBJ1-6; TRBD1 is a possible D gene (6 bases). The germline V gene encodes CDR1 LNHNV and CDR2 YYDKDF (reference sequence). With 1 base removed from V and 3 bases from J, the gap between germline ends came to 7 bases. CDR3 size: 15 residues. In nucleotides, the CDR3 is TGTGCCACCAGCAGAGTAGGGGGCTATAATTCACCCCTCCACTTT. The encoded protein is CATSRVGGYNSPLHF.

This chain links TRBV29-1 with TRBJ1-3; no clear D. Deletions cut 6 bases from V and 0 bases from J, with 6 bases between. The CDR3 length is 12 residues. Germline assignment: CDR1 SQVTM and CDR2 ANQGSEA. CDR3 sequence reads: CSVGHSGNTIYF. CDR3 in DNA: TGCAGCGTGGGCCACTCTGGAAACACCATATATTTT.

The chain joins TRBV4-2 to TRBJ1-2; no reliable D call. V dropped 0 bases and J dropped 4 bases, with 15 bases sitting between them. The V gene's germline CDR1 is LGHNA and CDR2 YNFKEQ. The CDR3 sequence is 16 residues long. As DNA, the CDR3 is TGTGCCAGCAGCCAAGATACTGGTACGAGTTCCTATGGCTACACCTTC. It encodes CASSQDTGTSSYGYTF.